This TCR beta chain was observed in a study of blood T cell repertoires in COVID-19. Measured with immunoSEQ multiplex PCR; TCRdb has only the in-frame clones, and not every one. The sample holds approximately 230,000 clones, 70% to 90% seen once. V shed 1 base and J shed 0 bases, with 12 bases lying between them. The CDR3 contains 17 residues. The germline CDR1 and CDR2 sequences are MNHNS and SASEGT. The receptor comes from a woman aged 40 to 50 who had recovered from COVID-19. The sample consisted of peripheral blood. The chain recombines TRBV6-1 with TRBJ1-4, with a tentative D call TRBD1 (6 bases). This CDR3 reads CASSEGGRGSTNEKLFF. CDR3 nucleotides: TGTGCCAGCAGTGAAGGGGGCAGGGGTTCAACTAATGAAAAACTGTTTTTT.